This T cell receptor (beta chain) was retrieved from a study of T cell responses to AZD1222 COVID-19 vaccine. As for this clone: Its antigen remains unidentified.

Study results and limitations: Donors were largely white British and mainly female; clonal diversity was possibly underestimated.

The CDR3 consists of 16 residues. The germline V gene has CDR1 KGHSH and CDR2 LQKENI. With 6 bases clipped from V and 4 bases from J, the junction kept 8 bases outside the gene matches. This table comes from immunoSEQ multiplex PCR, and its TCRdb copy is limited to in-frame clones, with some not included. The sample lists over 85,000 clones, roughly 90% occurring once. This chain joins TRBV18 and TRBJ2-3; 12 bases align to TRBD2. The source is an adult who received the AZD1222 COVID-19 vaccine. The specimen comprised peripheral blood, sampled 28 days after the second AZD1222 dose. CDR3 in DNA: TGTGCCAGCTCCCGACTAGCGGGAGAGTGGGCAGATACGCAGTATTTT. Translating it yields CASSRLAGEWADTQYF.